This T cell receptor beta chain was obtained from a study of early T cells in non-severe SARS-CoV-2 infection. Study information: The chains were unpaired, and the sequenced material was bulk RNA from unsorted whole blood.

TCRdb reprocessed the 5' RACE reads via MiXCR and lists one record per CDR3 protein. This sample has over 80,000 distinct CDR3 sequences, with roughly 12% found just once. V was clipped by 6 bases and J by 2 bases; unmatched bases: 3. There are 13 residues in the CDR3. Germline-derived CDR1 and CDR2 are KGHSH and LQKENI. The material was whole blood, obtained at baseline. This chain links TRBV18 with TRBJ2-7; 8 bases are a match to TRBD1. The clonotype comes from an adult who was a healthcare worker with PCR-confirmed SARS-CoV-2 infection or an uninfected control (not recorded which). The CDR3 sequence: CASSGTGTYEQYF. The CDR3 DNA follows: TGTGCCAGCTCCGGGACAGGCACCTACGAGCAGTACTTC.